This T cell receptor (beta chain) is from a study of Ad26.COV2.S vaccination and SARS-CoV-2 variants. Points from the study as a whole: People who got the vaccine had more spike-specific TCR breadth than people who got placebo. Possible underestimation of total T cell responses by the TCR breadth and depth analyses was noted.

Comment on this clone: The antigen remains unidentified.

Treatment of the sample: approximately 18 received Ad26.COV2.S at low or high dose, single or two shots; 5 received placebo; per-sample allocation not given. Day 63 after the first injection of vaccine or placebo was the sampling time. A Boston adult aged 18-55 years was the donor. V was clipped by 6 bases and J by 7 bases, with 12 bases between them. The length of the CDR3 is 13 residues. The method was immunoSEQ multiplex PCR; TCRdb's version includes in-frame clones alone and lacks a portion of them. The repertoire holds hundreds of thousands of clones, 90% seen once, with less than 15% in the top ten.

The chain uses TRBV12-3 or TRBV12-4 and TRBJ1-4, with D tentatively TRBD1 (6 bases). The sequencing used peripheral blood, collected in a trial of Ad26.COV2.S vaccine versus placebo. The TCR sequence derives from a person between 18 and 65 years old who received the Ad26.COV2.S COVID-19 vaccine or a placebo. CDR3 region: CASSLSGAEKLFF. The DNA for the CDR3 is TGTGCCAGCAGCCTGTCGGGGGCTGAAAAACTGTTTTTT.